This paragraph reports one T cell receptor beta chain. Its cognate antigen is unknown. This specimen belongs to a study of OX40 agonist ivuxolimab in advanced cancers. At the level of the study: Males comprised around 78% of the group, whose mean age was around 62 years (range about 20 to 90). Earlier treatment with anti-PD-1, anti-PD-L1 or anti-CTLA-4 was permitted, and under 50% had received some.

The table came from immunoSEQ multiplex PCR; TCRdb's copy has only in-frame clones and leaves some out. This sample has about 75,000 clones; 85% occur once, and the top ten carry 15% to 20%. Findings and limits, study-wide: Low normalized T-cell clonal expansion was additionally recorded for some nonresponders. The mean number of expanded clones was higher in CD8+ T cells than in CD4+.

Trimming shortened V by 1 base and J by 3 bases, and 7 bases separated the two germline ends. In germline, CDR1 is SGHRS, CDR2 YFSETQ. CDR3 length: 13 residues. This clonotype was sampled from an adult with an advanced solid tumor such as melanoma, head and neck, liver or kidney cancer. The rearrangement joins TRBV5-1 to TRBJ1-1; unclear D gene. Sequencing was performed on CD4+ or CD8+ T cells sorted from blood, taken in a trial of the OX40 agonist ivuxolimab. This CDR3 reads CASSLMEDTEAFF. The CDR3 nucleotides read TGCGCCAGCAGCTTGATGGAGGACACTGAAGCTTTCTTT.